These 22 T cell receptor beta chains came from one sample sequenced in a study of blood T cell repertoires in COVID-19. TCRdb keeps only in-frame clones here, not all; method: immunoSEQ multiplex PCR. The profile covers more than 150,000 clones, with approximately 91% appearing a single time and under 2.5% taken by the ten largest. Sequenced material: peripheral blood. The receptors stem from a man in his 70s with active or convalescent COVID-19.

The rearrangement joins TRBV27 to TRBJ1-6; D may be TRBD1 (5 bases). Looked up from germline, CDR1 is MNHEY and CDR2 is SMNVEV (reference sequence). The CDR3 runs 14 residues. Deletions cut 6 bases from V and 9 bases from J, with 15 bases between. CDR3 residues: CASSLGVRVSPLHF. The CDR3 coding sequence is TGTGCCAGCAGCCTCGGCGTCAGGGTTTCACCCCTCCACTTT.

This chain connects TRBV28 to TRBJ2-7, with TRBD2 matching 10 bases. The CDR3 is 16 residues long. CDR1 is MDHEN and CDR2 is SYDVKM in the germline V gene. V lost 6 bases, J lost 3 bases, and 11 bases stayed unmatched. CDR3: CASSPIGLAAYYEQYF. The CDR3 DNA reads as TGTGCCAGCAGCCCTATCGGACTAGCGGCCTACTACGAGCAGTACTTC. Full variable domain (rest looked up from reference TRBV28 and TRBJ2-7): DVKVTQSSRYLVKRTGEKVFLECVQDMDHENMFWYRQDPGLGLRLIYFSYDVKMKEKGDIPEGYSVSREKKERFSLILESASTNQTSMYLCASSPIGLAAYYEQYFGPGTRLTVT.

V and J are TRBV7-2 and TRBJ2-1; D gene unclear. Germline CDR1 reads SGHTA; CDR2 reads FQGNSA. The CDR3 length is 12 residues. V lost 6 bases to trimming and J lost 5 bases, with 8 bases between them. The CDR3 loop reads CASRRSDNEQFF. The CDR3 DNA sequence: TGTGCCAGCAGAAGAAGCGACAATGAGCAGTTCTTC.

The chain couples TRBV6-5 to TRBJ2-7; TRBD2 matches at 9 bases. CDR3 length equals 15 residues. Germline V gives CDR1 MNHEY, CDR2 SVGAGI. V shed 6 bases, J shed 3 bases, and the junction held 9 bases outside the gene matches. The CDR3 loop is CASSSERGAHYEQYF. Written as DNA, the CDR3 is TGTGCCAGCAGCAGTGAGCGGGGGGCGCACTACGAGCAGTACTTC.

The J gene is TRBJ1-5, the V gene TRBV5-1; the D gene is possibly TRBD1 (6 bases). Germline loops: CDR1 SGHRS, CDR2 YFSETQ. Trimming stripped 3 bases from V and 6 bases from J, with 13 bases between. CDR3 length: 14 amino acids. CDR3 nucleotide sequence: TGCGCCAGCAGCTCGTGGGGAGGGGGTCAGCCCCAGCATTTT. As protein: CASSSWGGGQPQHF.

The CDR3 loop is CASSSGGGTYEQYF. CDR3 nucleotides: TGTGCCAGCAGTTCGGGGGGCGGTACCTACGAGCAGTACTTC. This rearrangement joins TRBV6-5 to TRBJ2-7; a weak D match, TRBD2 (7 bases). This CDR3 contains 14 residues. Germline V gives CDR1 MNHEY, CDR2 SVGAGI. V was pared by 4 bases and J by 2 bases, with 12 bases between.

J is TRBJ2-7 and V is TRBV6-5; 9 nucleotides align to TRBD2. Germline lookup yields CDR1 MNHEY and CDR2 SVGAGI. The J segment lost 4 bases and the V segment lost 11 bases, leaving 12 bases of the junction unmatched. The CDR3 runs to 14 residues. CDR3 nucleotides: TGTGCCTCGAATCGGGCTAGCGGGGCTTACGAGCAGTACTTC. Its protein is CASNRASGAYEQYF.

The gene calls are TRBV4-2 and TRBJ1-2; D remains unclear. The CDR3 is 15 residues long. Germline CDR1 LGHNA, CDR2 YNFKEQ. Trimming removed 2 bases at V and 0 bases at J, with 10 bases between. CDR3 loop: CASSQFGESNYGYTF. CDR3 DNA sequence: TGTGCCAGCAGCCAATTCGGGGAGTCTAACTATGGCTACACCTTC.

This clone occurred a few times. The chain recombines TRBV24-1 with TRBJ2-1, with D uncertain. V was clipped by 7 bases and J by 6 bases, with 12 bases between them. The CDR3 loop spans 13 amino acids. Germline loops: CDR1 KGHDR, CDR2 SFDVKD. CDR3 loop: CATRTSATNEQFF. In nucleotides, the CDR3 is TGTGCCACCAGGACATCAGCTACCAATGAGCAGTTCTTC.

CDR3 loop: CAWSGRALSGNTIYF. In DNA form, the CDR3 reads TGTGCCTGGAGTGGCAGGGCCCTCTCTGGAAACACCATATATTTT. The chain uses TRBV30 and TRBJ1-3, with D possibly TRBD1 on 5 matching bases. This CDR3 comprises 15 residues. Germline-derived CDR1 and CDR2 are GTSNPN and SVGIG (reference sequence). V shed 1 base and J shed 0 bases, with 10 bases lying between them.

This rearrangement joins TRBV2 to TRBJ1-3; a weak D match, TRBD1 (5 bases). The germline CDR1 and CDR2 sequences are SNHLY and FYNNEI. With 6 bases removed from V and 0 bases from J, the gap between germline ends came to 9 bases. CDR3 length: 14 amino acids. CDR3 loop: CASRLTDSGNTIYF. The CDR3 DNA reads TGTGCCAGCAGGTTGACAGACTCTGGAAACACCATATATTTT. Full variable domain (rest looked up from reference TRBV2 and TRBJ1-3): EPEVTQTPSHQVTQMGQEVILRCVPISNHLYFYWYRQILGQKVEFLVSFYNNEISEKSEIFDDQFSVERPDGSNFTLKIRSTKLEDSAMYFCASRLTDSGNTIYFGEGSWLTVV.

The chain is built from TRBV3-1 (or the pseudogene TRBV3-2) and TRBJ1-2, with a tentative D call TRBD1 (5 bases). The CDR3 has 14 amino acids. V was shortened by 4 bases and J by 4 bases, with 13 bases between the two germline ends. Germline loops: CDR1 LGHDT, CDR2 YNNKEL (reference sequence). DNA of the CDR3: TGTGCCAGCAGCCCCAACAGGCGGGGCTATGGCTACACCTTC. Translating it yields CASSPNRRGYGYTF.

The CDR3 reads CASSWGSTGTGNLYEQYF. For the CDR3, the DNA is TGTGCCAGCAGCTGGGGCTCGACCGGGACAGGGAACCTATACGAGCAGTACTTC. The V and J genes are TRBV7-8 and TRBJ2-7, with TRBD1 matching over 9 bases. The CDR3 has 18 residues. The V and J ends lost 4 bases and 4 bases, in that order; junction bases with no gene match: 17. Germline CDR1 is SGHVS and CDR2 is FQNEAQ.

This sequence joins TRBV30 and TRBJ2-4; 8 positions match TRBD2. Trimming cost V 4 bases and J 3 bases; bases outside gene matches: 8. Per the germline V gene, CDR1 is GTSNPN and CDR2 is SVGIG (reference sequence). The CDR3 totals 15 residues. Here the CDR3 reads CAWTGGASVKNIQYF. CDR3 DNA: TGTGCCTGGACCGGGGGGGCCTCGGTCAAAAACATTCAGTACTTC.

In nucleotides, the CDR3 is TGTGCCAGCAGTCGAGGGCGTTTGGGTGGCACTGAAGCTTTCTTT. Protein product: CASSRGRLGGTEAFF. This chain joins TRBV6-5 and TRBJ1-1, with D unclear. V was clipped by 5 bases and J by 4 bases, with 17 bases between them. The CDR3 length is 15 residues. Germline assignment: CDR1 MNHEY and CDR2 SVGAGI.

The rearrangement links TRBV27 to TRBJ1-1, with no clear D. With 4 bases removed from V and 5 bases from J, the gap between germline ends came to 14 bases. Germline V gives CDR1 MNHEY, CDR2 SMNVEV (reference sequence). CDR3 length: 14 residues. The CDR3: CASSSPFRRTEAFF. In nucleotides, the CDR3 is TGTGCCAGCAGTTCCCCTTTTAGGAGGACTGAAGCTTTCTTT.

This clone was seen only a few times. The chain combines TRBV7-2 with TRBJ1-1; no reliable D call. Germline assignment: CDR1 SGHTA and CDR2 FQGNSA. This CDR3 is built from 17 residues. Trimming took 4 bases from V and 0 from J, leaving 18 bases between them. The CDR3: CASSSQPTVGLNTEAFF. CDR3 in DNA: TGTGCCAGCAGCTCCCAACCTACCGTCGGTTTGAACACTGAAGCTTTCTTT. The full variable domain, with the rest looked up from reference TRBV7-2 and TRBJ1-1, is GAGVSQSPSNKVTEKGKDVELRCDPISGHTALYWYRQSLGQGLEFLIYFQGNSAPDKSGLPSDRFSAERTGGSVSTLTIQRTQQEDSAVYLCASSSQPTVGLNTEAFFGQGTRLTVV.

The genes are TRBV5-6 and TRBJ1-6, with D uncertain. This CDR3 region has 14 residues. Germline CDR1 reads SGHDT; CDR2 reads YYEEEE. The V end was cut by 2 bases, the J end by 7 bases, with 10 bases between. The CDR3 region is CASSLDIINSPLHF. The CDR3 region has the DNA TGTGCCAGCAGCTTAGACATTATCAATTCACCCCTCCACTTT.

In DNA, the CDR3 is TGTGCCAGCAGCCCCGGATACGGGGGGGGCCGGAACGGGGAGCTGTTTTTT. Protein product: CASSPGYGGGRNGELFF. The V gene is TRBV7-6, the J gene TRBJ2-2, with 8 bases identical to TRBD2. J gave up 7 bases and V 5 bases, and 15 bases lay outside the gene matches. Per the germline V gene, CDR1 is SGHVS and CDR2 is FNYEAQ. The CDR3 length is 17 residues.

This CDR3 is CASSLRSPSSGFVYQETQYF. CDR3 nucleotides: TGCGCCAGCAGCTTGAGGTCACCCTCTAGCGGGTTCGTCTACCAAGAGACCCAGTACTTC. This rearrangement joins TRBV5-1 to TRBJ2-5; 8 bases align to TRBD2. There are 20 residues in the CDR3. Germline values: CDR1 SGHRS, CDR2 YFSETQ. V lost 1 base and J lost 0; bases outside the gene matches: 17.

The chain combines TRBV18 with TRBJ2-7; 8 nucleotides line up with TRBD1. The length of the CDR3 is 14 residues. J lost 2 bases, V lost 5 bases, and 5 bases had no gene match. Germline V gene sequence: CDR1 KGHSH, CDR2 LQKENI. The CDR3 nucleotides read TGTGCCAGCTCATCGACAGGGGACGCCTACGAGCAGTACTTC. Residues: CASSSTGDAYEQYF.

The chain couples TRBV5-4 to TRBJ2-3, with 8 bases aligning to TRBD2. Looked up from germline, CDR1 is SGHNT and CDR2 is YYREEE (reference sequence). V gave up 0 bases and J gave up 2 bases; unmatched junction bases: 5. This CDR3 spans 16 amino acids. The CDR3 reads CASSLGFSGATDTQYF. DNA for the CDR3: TGTGCCAGCAGCTTGGGTTTTAGCGGGGCCACAGATACGCAGTATTTT.